Listed below are T cell receptor beta chains from one sample, sequenced in a study of neoadjuvant anti-PD-1 for oral cavity cancer. The assay was immunoSEQ multiplex PCR, and TCRdb's table has in-frame clones only and misses some. The table lists more than 11,000 clones, around 70% of them singletons. Specimen: PBMCs, collected after nivolumab (anti-PD-1) treatment. The receptors here all came from a person between 40 and 85 years old with oral cavity squamous cell carcinoma. The CDR3 runs from the conserved cysteine through the conserved F or W. A D gene is named only where the DNA matches it firmly. Not all rows give a size; the values are once, few, many and, for expanded clones, a class.

clone_size j_call v_call d_call cdr3_nt cdr3_aa
. TRBJ2-4 TRBV2 . TGTGCCAGCAGTGAAGATTGGGACATTCAGTACTTC CASSEDWDIQYF
. TRBJ2-1 TRBV2 TRBD2 TGTGCCAGCAGTGGTCCTAGCGGATCGTCTCGGAATGAGCAGTTCTTC CASSGPSGSSRNEQFF
. TRBJ2-7 TRBV11-2 . TGTGCCAGCAGCCGTGGCGGAGGTAGCTACGAGCAGTACTTC CASSRGGGSYEQYF
. TRBJ2-7 TRBV29-1 TRBD2 TGCAGCGTTGTAGCGGGATACGAGCAGTACTTC CSVVAGYEQYF
. TRBJ2-7 TRBV28 TRBD2 TGTGCCAGCAGTTCACCCATTGGCGGGAGGAATGCCTACGAGCAGTACTTC CASSSPIGGRNAYEQYF
. TRBJ1-4 TRBV11-3 . TGTGCCAGCACCCTACTCCCCAAGATCGGGACTCCCGGGGAGAATGAAAAACTGTTTTTT CASTLLPKIGTPGENEKLFF
. TRBJ1-4 TRBV5-1 TRBD1 TGCGCCATTACGGACAGGGCTAATGAAAAACTGTTTTTT CAITDRANEKLFF
. TRBJ2-7 TRBV28 TRBD2 TGTGCCAGCACGGCCTGCGGGGGGAACAACTACGAGCAGTACTTC CASTACGGNNYEQYF
few TRBJ1-1 TRBV28 . TGTGCCAGCAGCCTTGTGGGAACCGCTGAAGCTTTCTTT CASSLVGTAEAFF
once TRBJ2-2 TRBV2 TRBD2 TGTGCCAGCAGTTCCCGACTAGCGAGGGGCACCGGGGAGCTGTTTTTT CASSSRLARGTGELFF
. TRBJ2-7 TRBV15 . TGTGCCACCAGCAGAGATGGCATGGGGGAGCAGTACTTC CATSRDGMGEQYF
once TRBJ2-1 TRBV9 TRBD2 TGTGCCAGCAGCGTAGCTAGCGGGGCCTACAATGAGCAGTTCTTC CASSVASGAYNEQFF
. TRBJ2-3 TRBV27 TRBD1 TGTGCCAGCAGTTTTTGGGGACAGGGGAGGAATACGCAGTATTTT CASSFWGQGRNTQYF
. TRBJ2-3 TRBV29-1 . TGCAGCTGGGCCCGGACCACAGATACGCAGTATTTT CSWARTTDTQYF
. TRBJ1-4 TRBV7-8 . TGTGCCAGCAGCTTCCCCAGGAGGGGCGAAAAACTGTTTTTT CASSFPRRGEKLFF
once TRBJ1-4 TRBV9 . TGTGCCAGCAGCGTAGCGGCCGCTAATGAAAAACTGTTTTTT CASSVAAANEKLFF
. TRBJ2-3 TRBV6-6 . TGTGCCAGTACGGATAGCACAGATACGCAGTATTTT CASTDSTDTQYF
. TRBJ1-1 TRBV6-1 TRBD1 TGTGCCAGCCACGGGGGGACAGGGACTGAAGCTTTCTTT CASHGGTGTEAFF
. TRBJ2-2 TRBV14 . TGTGCCAGCAGCCCACAGGGAAGAGGGGAGCTGTTTTTT CASSPQGRGELFF
. TRBJ2-7 TRBV19 TRBD1 TGTGCCACCGCCGGGACAGGCTCCTACGAGCAGTACTTC CATAGTGSYEQYF
. TRBJ2-2 TRBV10-3 TRBD1 TGTGCCATCAGTGTAGGGACAGGGGTGGCCGGGGAGCTGTTTTTT CAISVGTGVAGELFF
. TRBJ2-2 TRBV25-1 TRBD1 TGTGCCAGCAGAGGACAGGGAAACACCGGGGAGCTGTTTTTT CASRGQGNTGELFF
. TRBJ2-7 TRBV6-6 . TGTGCCAGCGGTCAGGGAAAAAACTACGAGCAGTACTTC CASGQGKNYEQYF
. TRBJ1-1 TRBV28 . TGTGCCAGCAGTTTTTGGGCAAACAGCGTCATGAACACTGAAGCTTTCTTT CASSFWANSVMNTEAFF
. TRBJ2-3 TRBV5-1 TRBD2 TGCGCCAGCAGCCCCGGACAGCGGACTAGCGGGAGGGCGAGGACAGATACGCAGTATTTT CASSPGQRTSGRARTDTQYF